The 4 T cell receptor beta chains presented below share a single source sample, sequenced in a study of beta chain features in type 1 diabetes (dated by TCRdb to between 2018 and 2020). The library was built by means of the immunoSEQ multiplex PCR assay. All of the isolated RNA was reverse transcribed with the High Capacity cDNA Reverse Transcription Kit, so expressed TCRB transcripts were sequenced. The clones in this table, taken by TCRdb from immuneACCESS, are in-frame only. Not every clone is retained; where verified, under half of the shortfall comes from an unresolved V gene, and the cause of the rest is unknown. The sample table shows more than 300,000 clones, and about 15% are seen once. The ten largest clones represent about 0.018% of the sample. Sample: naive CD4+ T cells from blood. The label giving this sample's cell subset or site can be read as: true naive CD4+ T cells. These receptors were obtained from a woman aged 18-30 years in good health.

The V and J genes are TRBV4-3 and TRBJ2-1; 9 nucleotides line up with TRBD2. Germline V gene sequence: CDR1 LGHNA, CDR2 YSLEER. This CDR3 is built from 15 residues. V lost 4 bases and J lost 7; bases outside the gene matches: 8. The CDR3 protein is CASSPLAGTGNEQFF. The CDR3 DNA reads TGCGCCAGCAGCCCTCTAGCGGGAACAGGGAATGAGCAGTTCTTC.

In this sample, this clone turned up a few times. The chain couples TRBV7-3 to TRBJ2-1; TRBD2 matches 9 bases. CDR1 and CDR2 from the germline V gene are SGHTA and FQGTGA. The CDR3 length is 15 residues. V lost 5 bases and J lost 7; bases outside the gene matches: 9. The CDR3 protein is CASSLVAGASNEQFF. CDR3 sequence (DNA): TGTGCCAGCAGCCTAGTAGCGGGAGCATCGAATGAGCAGTTCTTC. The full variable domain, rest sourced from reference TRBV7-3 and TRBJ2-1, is GAGVSQTPSNKVTEKGKYVELRCDPISGHTALYWYRQSLGQGPEFLIYFQGTGAADDSGLPNDRFFAVRPEGSVSTLKIQRTERGDSAVYLCASSLVAGASNEQFFGPGTRLTVL.

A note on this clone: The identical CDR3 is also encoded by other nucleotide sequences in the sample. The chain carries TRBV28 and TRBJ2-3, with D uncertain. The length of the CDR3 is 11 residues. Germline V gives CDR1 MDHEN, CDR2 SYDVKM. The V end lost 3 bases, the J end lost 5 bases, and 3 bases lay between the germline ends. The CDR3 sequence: CASSLRDTQYF. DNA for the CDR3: TGTGCCAGCAGTTTGCGAGATACGCAGTATTTT. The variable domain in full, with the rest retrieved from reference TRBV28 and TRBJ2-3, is DVKVTQSSRYLVKRTGEKVFLECVQDMDHENMFWYRQDPGLGLRLIYFSYDVKMKEKGDIPEGYSVSREKKERFSLILESASTNQTSMYLCASSLRDTQYFGPGTRLTVL.

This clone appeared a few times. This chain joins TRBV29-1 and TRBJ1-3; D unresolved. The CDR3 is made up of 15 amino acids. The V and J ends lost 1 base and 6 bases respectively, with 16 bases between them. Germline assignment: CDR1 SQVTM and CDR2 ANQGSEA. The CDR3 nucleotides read TGCAGCGTTGAAGTTGCAGGTCTTTTGCTAAACACCATATATTTT. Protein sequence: CSVEVAGLLLNTIYF.